A single sample gave rise to the 7 T cell receptor beta chains below, sequenced in a study of technical replicates of blood from a few donors. TCRdb keeps only in-frame clones here, not all; method: immunoSEQ multiplex PCR. Here the sample spans approximately 82,000 clones, 91% being singletons. The material sequenced was T cells isolated from PBMCs. The receptor set was obtained from a human donor in good health. Some clones in this sample may be carry-over from other donors' samples.

The J gene is TRBJ2-2, the V gene TRBV6-5, with a tentative D call TRBD1 (6 bases). Trimming shortened V by 9 bases and J by 1 base, and 9 bases separated the two germline ends. CDR3 length: 13 residues. Germline CDR1 is MNHEY and CDR2 is SVGAGI. CDR3 protein: CASLQGNTGELFF. CDR3 in DNA: TGTGCCAGTTTACAGGGGAACACCGGGGAGCTGTTTTTT.

Here the CDR3 DNA reads TGTGCCAGAAGCCCCAGACTAGCGGAACCCTACGAGCAGTACTTC. This gives the protein CARSPRLAEPYEQYF. The chain employs TRBV5-3 and TRBJ2-7; 9 bases align to TRBD2. TRBV5-3 is placed among ORFs of uncertain function. CDR3 length equals 15 residues. J gave up 2 bases and V 4 bases, and 7 bases lay outside the gene matches.

This chain links TRBV2 with TRBJ1-5; D remains ambiguous. This CDR3 is 12 amino acids long. Trimming left V 8 bases short and J 7 bases short, with 12 bases between. CDR1 and CDR2 (germline): SNHLY, FYNNEI. The CDR3 reads CASGQNYQPQHF. CDR3 DNA: TGTGCCAGCGGCCAAAACTACCAGCCCCAGCATTTT.

The chain combines TRBV30 with TRBJ2-7; D might be TRBD2 (6 bases). V was cut by 1 base and J by 4 bases, with 11 bases left in between. CDR1 and CDR2 from the germline V gene are GTSNPN and SVGIG (reference sequence). The CDR3 is made up of 13 amino acids. The CDR3 DNA reads TGTGCCTGGAGTGCCCGCGGGAATTACGAGCAGTACTTC. It translates to CAWSARGNYEQYF.

This clone was picked up one time. The chain uses TRBV9 and TRBJ1-2, with 10 bases that match TRBD1. Trimming at V came to 3 bases and at J to 4 bases, leaving 0 bases not matched to a gene. CDR1 is SGDLS, CDR2 YYNGEE, per germline. The length of the CDR3 is 13 residues. The CDR3 DNA sequence: TGTGCCAGCAGCGGGACAGGGGGCTATGGCTACACCTTC. This translates into CASSGTGGYGYTF.

The CDR3 DNA sequence: TGTGCCAGCAGCTTTCGGACTAGCGGGAAAAATGAGCAGTTCTTC. Encoded protein: CASSFRTSGKNEQFF. The chain employs TRBV7-3 and TRBJ2-1, with 12 bases identical to TRBD2. The CDR3 length is 15 residues. CDR1 is SGHTA and CDR2 is FQGTGA in the germline V gene. V lost 3 bases to trimming and J lost 7 bases; unmatched junction nucleotides: 4.

The CDR3 sequence is CASSDAQGPNEQYF. The CDR3 DNA reads as TGTGCCAGCAGTGATGCGCAGGGGCCAAACGAGCAGTACTTC. This sequence joins TRBV2 and TRBJ2-7; D perhaps matches TRBD1 (6 bases). The CDR3 length is 14 residues. From germline, CDR1 is SNHLY and CDR2 FYNNEI. The V gene lost 3 bases and the J gene lost 5 bases, with 14 bases spanning the gap.